These 4 T cell receptor beta chains originate from one sample sequenced in a study of blood T cell repertoires in COVID-19. Using immunoSEQ multiplex PCR, the repertoire was profiled, and TCRdb retains in-frame clones only, with some absent. The sample holds fewer than 95,000 clones; 74% are singletons and the top ten take 3% to 4%. Sequenced input: peripheral blood. The receptors stem from a man between 65 and 85 years old with COVID-19, enrolled during active disease.

V usage is TRBV13 and J usage is TRBJ2-1, with D tentatively TRBD1 (10 bases). Germline V gene data show CDR1 as PRHDT and CDR2 as FYEKMQ (reference sequence). The CDR3 is made up of 17 amino acids. The V end lost 0 bases, the J end lost 10 bases, and 22 bases lay between the germline ends. CDR3 in amino acids: CASSLGPSLAGQGEQFF. Written as DNA, the CDR3 is TGTGCCAGCAGCTTAGGCCCTTCGCTAGCGGGACAGGGGGAGCAGTTCTTC.

This chain joins TRBV4-3 and TRBJ1-5, with D possibly TRBD1 on 6 matching bases. The CDR3 is 15 amino acids. CDR1 and CDR2 (germline): LGHNA, YSLEER. The V gene lost 0 bases and the J gene lost 7 bases, with 13 bases spanning the gap. CDR3 DNA sequence: TGCGCCAGCAGCCAAGATTTGGGGGGGGCGCAGCCCCAGCATTTT. Its protein product is CASSQDLGGAQPQHF.

The rearrangement joins TRBV5-5 to TRBJ1-2, with 10 nucleotides matching TRBD1. CDR3 length: 13 amino acids. V dropped 5 bases and J dropped 8; count of bases not matched to a gene: 6. The germline V gene has CDR1 SGHKS and CDR2 YYEKEE (reference sequence). CDR3 amino acids: CASRRTGGQGYTF. The CDR3 coding sequence is TGTGCCAGCAGAAGGACAGGGGGTCAGGGCTACACCTTC.

The chain is built from TRBV6-2 or TRBV6-3 and TRBJ1-1, with 8 bases aligning to TRBD1. The CDR3 has 14 amino acids. The germline V gene encodes CDR1 MNHEY and CDR2 SVGEGT. J gave up 4 bases and V 2 bases, and 3 bases lay outside the gene matches. CDR3: CASSYTTGGTEAFF. As DNA, the CDR3 is TGTGCCAGCAGTTACACCACAGGGGGCACTGAAGCTTTCTTT.